This T cell receptor beta chain was captured in a study of shared clonotypes between healthy human individuals. In the study overall: The people who gave samples were a couple of women and a few men aged 18 to 49. CD4 naive and CD4 memory each took three plates per donor, while CD8 naive took two and CD8 memory one.

The CDR3 contains 16 residues. Trimming shortened V by 6 bases and J by 5 bases, and 21 bases separated the two germline ends. The germline gives CDR1 MNHEY, CDR2 SMNVEV (reference sequence). Terminally differentiated effector memory CD45RA+ cells were excluded by CCR7 positive selection of CD45RO-negative cells. Healthy adults negative for HIV, lacking recent acute infections or vaccinations, served as donors. A deep-level run was used for the assay. Repertoires were generated with immunoSEQ multiplex PCR, while TCRdb's copy carries only in-frame clones and drops some. The table has about 1,900,000 clones, around 96% seen once.

This rearrangement joins TRBV27 to TRBJ2-3, with D possibly matching TRBD2 (6 bases). The TCR sequence derives from a man younger than 30 in good health. Sequenced material: naive CD8+ T cells sorted from blood. The CDR3 is CASRLLATGVVDTQYF. The CDR3 coding sequence is TGTGCCAGCAGGCTTCTCGCTACGGGAGTAGTAGATACGCAGTATTTT.